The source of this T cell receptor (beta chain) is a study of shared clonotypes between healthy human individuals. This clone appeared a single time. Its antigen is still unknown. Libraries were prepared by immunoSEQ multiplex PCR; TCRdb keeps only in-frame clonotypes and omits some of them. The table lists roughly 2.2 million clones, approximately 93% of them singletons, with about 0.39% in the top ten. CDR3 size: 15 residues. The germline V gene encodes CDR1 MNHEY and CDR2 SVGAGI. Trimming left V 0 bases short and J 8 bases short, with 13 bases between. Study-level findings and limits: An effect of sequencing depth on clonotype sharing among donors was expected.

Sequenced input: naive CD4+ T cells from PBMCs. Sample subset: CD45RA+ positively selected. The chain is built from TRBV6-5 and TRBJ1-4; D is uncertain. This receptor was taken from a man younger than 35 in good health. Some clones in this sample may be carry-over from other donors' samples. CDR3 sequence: CASSYSGPGDEKLFF. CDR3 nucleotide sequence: TGTGCCAGCAGTTACTCAGGCCCCGGTGACGAAAAACTGTTTTTT.